The present T cell receptor (beta chain) was sequenced within a study of blood T cell repertoires in COVID-19. Study at large: Spain, Italy and the United States supplied samples that represented acute and convalescent COVID-19. Nucleic acid was either cDNA or gDNA, and it came from T cells, B-cell-depleted T cells, or PBMCs.

The germline V and J ends were trimmed by 4 bases and 6 bases, with 10 bases remaining between them. The V gene's germline CDR1 is SGHNT and CDR2 YYREEE (reference sequence). The CDR3 has 12 amino acids. Per the original data handling: The authors estimated nucleated cell counts from reference gene primer amplification. Some clones are missing from TCRdb's copy, which holds only in-frame ones; the method was immunoSEQ multiplex PCR. V, J and clone size reflect that table, while D and trimming were determined from the DNA. The table records 470,000 or so clones, approximately 83% of them present only once.

Sequences were obtained from peripheral blood. The chain uses TRBV5-4 and TRBJ2-5; D might be TRBD1 (5 bases). This TCR came from a human donor in a cohort sampled during active COVID-19. The CDR3 DNA reads TGTGCCAGCAGCCCTGGGGCCCAGACCCAGTACTTC. It encodes CASSPGAQTQYF. Variable domain in full (rest from reference TRBV5-4 and TRBJ2-5): ETGVTQSPTHLIKTRGQQVTLRCSSQSGHNTVSWYQQALGQGPQFIFQYYREEENGRGNFPPRFSGLQFPNYSSELNVNALELDDSALYLCASSPGAQTQYFGPGTRLLVL.